This passage covers 27 T cell receptor beta chains from one sample sequenced in a study of patients and donors after allogeneic stem cell transplantation. TCRdb passed the RT-PCR reads through MiXCR, listing each CDR3 protein once. Of some 160,000 distinct CDR3 sequences listed, 24% are singletons. Sequenced material: blood, either unsorted or a sorted T cell fraction (not recorded which). The receptor set was obtained from a human donor who was either an allogeneic HSCT recipient or a stem cell or donor lymphocyte infusion donor (not recorded which). It is not recorded whose cells these are; they may come from a transplant donor.

There are a few counts of this clonotype. V usage is TRBV27 and J usage is TRBJ1-2; D possibly corresponds to TRBD1 (5 bases). The CDR3 contains 16 residues. CDR1 is MNHEY and CDR2 is SMNVEV in the germline V gene (reference sequence). The ends were cut back, 2 bases at V and 3 bases at J, with 16 bases in the middle. CDR3 loop: CASSLAGGDLDYGYTF. The CDR3 DNA is TGTGCCAGCAGTTTAGCGGGGGGAGATCTAGACTATGGCTACACCTTC.

The CDR3 spells CASSKGQGANEQYF. DNA of the CDR3: TGTGCCAGCAGCAAAGGACAGGGGGCAAACGAGCAGTACTTC. V and J are TRBV21-1 and TRBJ2-7; TRBD1, the D gene given by the table, was not confirmed from the DNA. TRBV21-1 is a known pseudogene. CDR3 length equals 14 residues.

This clonotype was observed a handful of times. This rearrangement joins TRBV5-1 to TRBJ1-2; perhaps TRBD1 as D (5 bases). CDR1 is SGHRS, CDR2 YFSETQ, per germline. The CDR3 contains 12 residues. V lost 5 bases and J lost 6, with 11 bases in between. This CDR3 reads CASSKDTDGYTF. The CDR3 region has the DNA TGCGCCAGCAGTAAGGACACTGATGGCTACACCTTC.

Notes on this clonotype: A much more abundant neighbour one base away suggests this may be a read error. The rearrangement joins TRBV20-1 to TRBJ1-2; D is uncertain. Trimming removed 6 bases from V and 5 bases from J, with 13 bases in between. From germline, CDR1 is DFQATT and CDR2 SNEGSKA (reference sequence). This CDR3 region has 12 residues. CDR3 in amino acids: CSALLTSYGYTF. The DNA for the CDR3 is TGCAGTGCCCTCTTAACGAGTTATGGCTACACCTTC.

The chain employs TRBV20-1 and TRBJ1-2; D is unclear. V was cut by 3 bases and J by 5 bases, with 13 bases left in between. The CDR3 length is 13 residues. Germline CDR1 is DFQATT and CDR2 is SNEGSKA (reference sequence). The CDR3 coding sequence is TGCAGTGCTAGTGAGAGGGCACGTTATGGCTACACCTTC. Amino acids: CSASERARYGYTF.

The chain links TRBV7-9 to TRBJ2-1, with a weak D call TRBD2 (5 bases). CDR1 is SEHNR and CDR2 is FQNEAQ in the germline V gene (reference sequence). V lost 6 bases to trimming and J lost 7 bases, with 13 bases between them. The length of the CDR3 is 13 residues. CDR3 DNA: TGTGCCAGCAGATTGGGAGTGGGGAATGAGCAGTTCTTC. Encoded protein: CASRLGVGNEQFF.

J is TRBJ1-1 and V is TRBV4-2; D uncertain. The germline V and J ends were trimmed by 4 bases and 0 bases, with 12 bases remaining between them. CDR3 length: 15 residues. In germline, CDR1 is LGHNA, CDR2 YNFKEQ. The DNA for the CDR3 is TGTGCCAGCAGCCTTACTCGGGTCTTGAACACTGAAGCTTTCTTT. Translation: CASSLTRVLNTEAFF.

This clonotype showed up many times. This chain links TRBV12-3 or TRBV12-4 with TRBJ2-3; D is perhaps TRBD2 (6 bases). The CDR3 is made up of 13 amino acids. V lost 5 bases and J lost 2, with 8 bases in between. CDR3 DNA sequence: TGTGCCAGCAGTGGGGACTCCACAGATACGCAGTATTTT. Translation gives CASSGDSTDTQYF.

This clonotype occurred a few times. The V and J genes are TRBV29-1 and TRBJ1-1, with TRBD1 matching over 8 bases. The V gene's germline CDR1 is SQVTM and CDR2 ANQGSEA. The CDR3 extends over 12 amino acids. V lost 4 bases to trimming and J lost 4 bases; unmatched junction nucleotides: 2. In DNA form, the CDR3 reads TGCAGCGTTGGGACAGGGACCACTGAAGCTTTCTTT. Its translation is CSVGTGTTEAFF. Full variable domain (remainder filled in from reference TRBV29-1 and TRBJ1-1): SAVISQKPSRDICQRGTSLTIQCQVDSQVTMMFWYRQQPGQSLTLIATANQGSEATYESGFVIDKFPISRPNLTFSTLTVSNMSPEDSSIYLCSVGTGTTEAFFGQGTRLTVV.

This clonotype was picked up a small number of times. This sequence joins TRBV3-1 and TRBJ2-1; either TRBD1 or TRBD2 may supply D (6 bases each). In germline, CDR1 is LGHDT, CDR2 YNNKEL (reference sequence). The CDR3 spans 15 residues. Trimming cost V 2 bases and J 7 bases, with 15 bases left between them. The CDR3 here is CASSQRGLGINEQFF. For the CDR3, the DNA is TGTGCCAGCAGCCAACGGGGGCTGGGGATAAATGAGCAGTTCTTC.

This clonotype was picked up a small number of times. The genes are TRBV3-1 and TRBJ2-7, with 9 bases lining up with TRBD2. V gave up 1 base and J gave up 0 bases; unmatched junction bases: 1. This CDR3 spans 15 amino acids. CDR1 LGHDT and CDR2 YNNKEL come from the germline V gene (reference sequence). The CDR3 DNA reads as TGTGCCAGCAGCCAAGTAGCGGGGGACTCCTACGAGCAGTACTTC. Its translation is CASSQVAGDSYEQYF.

The genes are TRBV28 and TRBJ2-2; TRBD1 aligns across 8 bases. CDR1 is MDHEN and CDR2 is SYDVKM in the germline V gene. This CDR3 has 13 amino acids. Trimming at V came to 6 bases and at J to 4 bases, leaving 1 base not matched to a gene. DNA for the CDR3: TGTGCCAGCAGAACAGGGGGCACCGGGGAGCTGTTTTTT. Translated, it gives CASRTGGTGELFF.

The chain has TRBV20-1 and TRBJ2-7; D may be TRBD1 (6 bases). The CDR3 totals 14 residues. The germline V gene has CDR1 DFQATT and CDR2 SNEGSKA (reference sequence). V was trimmed by 2 bases and J by 10 bases, leaving 21 bases between them. The CDR3 here is CSARRPAGVEEQYF. The DNA for the CDR3 is TGCAGTGCTAGAAGGCCCGCAGGGGTGGAGGAACAGTACTTC.

The chain uses TRBV12-3 or TRBV12-4 and TRBJ1-1; 7 bases agree with TRBD1. Trimming cost V 2 bases and J 1 base; bases outside gene matches: 1. The CDR3 totals 14 residues. The CDR3 spells CASSLQGENTEAFF. The CDR3 DNA reads as TGTGCCAGCAGTTTACAGGGGGAGAACACTGAAGCTTTCTTT.

This chain connects TRBV25-1 to TRBJ2-7; D is perhaps TRBD1 (6 bases). CDR1 and CDR2 from the germline V gene are MGHDK and SYGVNS. This CDR3 has 14 residues. V was pared by 3 bases and J by 5 bases, with 14 bases between. CDR3 sequence (DNA): TGTGCCAGCAGTGATAACCAGGGGTCGGACGAGCAGTACTTC. Translated, it gives CASSDNQGSDEQYF.

This chain links TRBV5-5 with TRBJ2-3, with no clear D. Germline V lookup: CDR1 SGHKS, CDR2 YYEKEE (reference sequence). V shed 0 bases and J shed 1 base, with 6 bases lying between them. The CDR3 extends over 14 amino acids. The CDR3 sequence: CASSLALGTDTQYF. In DNA form, the CDR3 reads TGTGCCAGCAGCTTGGCCCTAGGCACAGATACGCAGTATTTT.

The table lists this clonotype with a few counts. The V and J genes are TRBV29-1 and TRBJ2-2, with TRBD2 identical over 8 bases. The CDR3 covers 14 residues. CDR1 is SQVTM, CDR2 ANQGSEA, per germline. V trimming: 7 bases; J trimming: 3 bases; junction bases outside the gene matches: 7. The CDR3 here is CSAGLAGYTGELFF. The CDR3 region has the DNA TGCAGCGCCGGTCTAGCGGGTTACACCGGGGAGCTGTTTTTT.

This clonotype was recorded a few times. The rearrangement links TRBV5-1 to TRBJ2-1; D gene unclear. This CDR3 contains 15 residues. Looked up from germline, CDR1 is SGHRS and CDR2 is YFSETQ. V was pared by 3 bases and J by 3 bases, with 13 bases between. The chain's CDR3 is CASSYLEPIYNEQFF. CDR3 DNA: TGCGCCAGCAGCTACCTAGAGCCCATCTACAATGAGCAGTTCTTC.

This clonotype occurred once. The gene calls are TRBV7-9 and TRBJ1-1; D is unresolved. The V gene's germline CDR1 is SEHNR and CDR2 FQNEAQ (reference sequence). V was pared by 1 base and J by 4 bases, with 13 bases between. The CDR3 has 15 residues. As DNA, the CDR3 is TGTGCCAGCAGCTTAGTAACAAGATGGGTCACTGAAGCTTTCTTT. Amino acids: CASSLVTRWVTEAFF.

This clonotype was detected only a few times. The CDR3 nucleotides are TGTGCCATCAGTGACAGGGAGCTAGATGAAAAACTGTTTTTT. Translated, it gives CAISDRELDEKLFF. The chain couples TRBV10-3 to TRBJ1-4; D might be TRBD1 (5 bases). V gave up 3 bases and J gave up 6 bases, with 11 bases separating them. There are 14 residues in the CDR3. Germline lookup yields CDR1 ENHRY and CDR2 SYGVKD.

This clonotype was counted a few times. The CDR3 region is CATSDLGGHEQYF. DNA for the CDR3: TGTGCCACCAGTGATTTAGGGGGGCACGAGCAGTACTTC. The rearrangement joins TRBV24-1 to TRBJ2-7; perhaps D is TRBD1 or TRBD2 (6 bases each). V lost 1 base and J 5 bases, leaving 8 bases between the germline ends. The CDR3 is 13 residues long. Germline loops: CDR1 KGHDR, CDR2 SFDVKD.

This clonotype was recorded many times. J is TRBJ1-4 and V is TRBV12-3 or TRBV12-4; tentatively, D is TRBD1 (5 bases). The CDR3 has 16 residues. With 3 bases removed from V and 2 bases from J, the gap between germline ends came to 13 bases. CDR3 sequence reads: CASSFLGEATNEKLFF. The CDR3 nucleotides read TGTGCCAGCAGTTTCTTAGGGGAAGCGACTAATGAAAAACTGTTTTTT.

This chain links TRBV7-9 with TRBJ2-5; 7 nucleotides match TRBD1. This CDR3 comprises 15 residues. V dropped 4 bases and J dropped 1; count of bases not matched to a gene: 6. The germline CDR1 and CDR2 sequences are SEHNR and FQNEAQ (reference sequence). In nucleotides, the CDR3 is TGTGCCAGCAGCTGGACGGGGACAGCCCAAGAGACCCAGTACTTC. Its protein product is CASSWTGTAQETQYF.

This clonotype has more than one count but fewer than ten. J is TRBJ1-2 and V is TRBV5-8; perhaps TRBD1 as D (6 bases). The CDR3 spans 16 residues. V gave up 4 bases and J gave up 5 bases, with 21 bases separating them. The germline V gene has CDR1 SGHTS and CDR2 YDEGEE. The CDR3 nucleotides are TGTGCCAGCAGCCCGTGGCGCGGGGACACTGGATATGGCTACACCTTC. Its protein is CASSPWRGDTGYGYTF.

J is TRBJ1-1 and V is TRBV24-1, with 12 bases fitting TRBD1. Losses at the gene ends were 2 bases for V and 4 bases for J; bases not matched to a gene: 7. From germline, CDR1 is KGHDR and CDR2 SFDVKD. The CDR3 sequence is 17 residues long. This CDR3 reads CATSDSGTGGAGTEAFF. Written as DNA, the CDR3 is TGTGCCACCAGTGATTCTGGGACAGGGGGCGCGGGCACTGAAGCTTTCTTT.

With respect to this clonotype: The junction does not match germline at one end; this may be a read error. The chain has TRBV19 and TRBJ1-4; 8 nucleotides match TRBD1. Germline assignment: CDR1 LNHDA and CDR2 SQIVND (reference sequence). The CDR3 loop spans 15 amino acids. In nucleotides, the CDR3 is TGTGCCAGTAGTACGGGGACAGGATCTAATGAAAAACTGTATTTT. It codes for CASSTGTGSNEKLYF.

The chain links TRBV5-1 to TRBJ1-2, with D perhaps TRBD1 (6 bases). The V and J ends lost 4 bases and 3 bases respectively, with 25 bases between them. Germline-derived CDR1 and CDR2 are SGHRS and YFSETQ. The CDR3 length is 18 residues. The CDR3 DNA reads TGCGCCAGCAGCCCCCCGGGCGGGGGGGCCGGTTTGGACTATGGCTACACCTTC. This gives the protein CASSPPGGGAGLDYGYTF.